The 20 T cell receptor beta chains below come from one sample, sequenced in a study of blood T cells in healthy people across ages (dated by TCRdb to 2014 to 2015). The library was made by 5' RACE. TCRdb lists the instrument as Illumina HiSeq 2500. A second roughly 7 to 12 cycle PCR used a sample-barcoded 5' primer and a J-beta primer mix. TCRdb applied fastp at Q25 and MiXCR to the public reads, then kept only in-frame beta chains. Entries are consolidated by CDR3 protein sequence, retaining the most common genes and DNA. This sample holds 1.4 million to 1.5 million distinct CDR3 sequences; 35% to 45% were observed only once. 7.9% of the sample goes to the ten largest clones. Sequenced input: blood. The receptor source for this set is a woman between 18 and 29 years old in good health.

The chain links TRBV5-1 to TRBJ2-7; D possibly corresponds to TRBD1 (6 bases). Trimming took off 3 bases at V and 4 bases at J, with 17 bases between the two ends. CDR1 SGHRS and CDR2 YFSETQ come from the germline V gene. This CDR3 contains 15 residues. This CDR3 is CASSSELGQSYEQYF. The CDR3 DNA is TGCGCCAGCAGCTCCGAGCTCGGACAGTCGTACGAGCAGTACTTC.

V gene TRBV4-1 combines with J gene TRBJ1-5; D unclear. Germline CDR1 MGHRA, CDR2 YSYEKL. V was pared by 1 base and J by 5 bases, with 6 bases between. The CDR3 is 13 residues long. The CDR3 region has the DNA TGCGCCAGCAGCCAAGTCGACGATCAGCCCCAGCATTTT. Its translation is CASSQVDDQPQHF.

The V gene is TRBV7-3, the J gene TRBJ2-3; D uncertain. Germline V lookup: CDR1 SGHTA, CDR2 FQGTGA. This CDR3 has 13 amino acids. Trimming took 5 bases from V and 8 from J, leaving 14 bases between them. CDR3 nucleotides: TGTGCCAGCAGCCCGGGTTATGCGGTTACGCAGTATTTT. Translating gives CASSPGYAVTQYF. The full variable domain, in which reference TRBV7-3 and TRBJ2-3 provide the parts outside the CDR3, is GAGVSQTPSNKVTEKGKYVELRCDPISGHTALYWYRQSLGQGPEFLIYFQGTGAADDSGLPNDRFFAVRPEGSVSTLKIQRTERGDSAVYLCASSPGYAVTQYFGPGTRLTVL.

As regards this clonotype: An end of the junction does not agree with germline; a read error may underlie this. The rearrangement joins TRBV10-3 to TRBJ1-2; D is unresolved. Germline V lookup: CDR1 ENHRY, CDR2 SYGVKD. This CDR3 is built from 14 residues. CDR3 sequence reads: CAISKSEGGNGYTF. The CDR3 DNA reads as TGTGCCATCAGTAAGTCCGAAGGAGGTAATGGCTACACCTTC.

V gene TRBV2 combines with J gene TRBJ1-1; D is perhaps TRBD1 (5 bases). V dropped 4 bases and J dropped 10 bases, with 13 bases sitting between them. This CDR3 spans 12 amino acids. Germline lookup yields CDR1 SNHLY and CDR2 FYNNEI. As DNA, the CDR3 is TGTGCCAGCAGTGGGGACCTCCCAGGAGCTTTCTTT. Residues: CASSGDLPGAFF.

The V call is TRBV18, the J call TRBJ2-5, with 8 bases that match TRBD2. The DNA end is a closer match to TRBJ2-7, so the J assignment may be wrong. The CDR3 covers 14 residues. CDR1 is KGHSH and CDR2 is LQKENI in the germline V gene. CDR3 loop: CASSPSGSRDEQYF. For the CDR3, the DNA is TGTGCCAGCTCACCAAGCGGGAGTAGGGACGAGCAGTACTTC.

This clonotype was seen a handful of times. J is TRBJ1-2 and V is TRBV27; 10 nucleotides line up with TRBD1. V dropped 5 bases and J dropped 4; count of bases not matched to a gene: 10. The CDR3 runs to 16 residues. Germline V lookup: CDR1 MNHEY, CDR2 SMNVEV (reference sequence). CDR3 amino acids: CASSAIGTGDTYGYTF. The CDR3 DNA reads TGTGCCAGCAGTGCGATAGGGACAGGGGACACCTATGGCTACACCTTC.

The chain uses TRBV6-6 and TRBJ2-7, with D possibly called TRBD1 or TRBD2 (5 bases each). V dropped 5 bases and J dropped 3 bases, with 17 bases sitting between them. Germline-derived CDR1 and CDR2 are MNHNY and SVGAGI (reference sequence). The CDR3 totals 15 residues. The CDR3, as DNA: TGTGCCAGCAGTCTTCAAGGGCATGGGGGCTACGAGCAGTACTTC. Its protein product is CASSLQGHGGYEQYF.

For the CDR3, the DNA is TGTGCCAGCAGCCCCCGGACCCCTGAAGCTTTCTTT. Translation gives CASSPRTPEAFF. V and J are TRBV7-8 and TRBJ1-1, with unresolved D. The V gene's germline CDR1 is SGHVS and CDR2 FQNEAQ. The ends were cut back, 5 bases at V and 6 bases at J, with 10 bases in the middle. This CDR3 region has 12 residues.

This clonotype has just a few counts. This chain links TRBV27 with TRBJ2-5; D perhaps matches TRBD1 (6 bases). The germline V and J ends were trimmed by 6 bases and 5 bases, with 16 bases remaining between them. Germline CDR1 reads MNHEY; CDR2 reads SMNVEV (reference sequence). This CDR3 has 14 residues. This chain's CDR3 is CASRTSGDGETQYF. CDR3 nucleotide sequence: TGTGCCAGCAGGACCTCAGGGGATGGCGAGACCCAGTACTTC.

CDR3 loop: CASSLTPRGASTDTQYF. The CDR3 bases are TGTGCCAGCAGCTTAACCCCGCGCGGGGCTAGCACAGATACGCAGTATTTT. This chain connects TRBV7-3 to TRBJ2-3; the D gene is possibly TRBD2 (6 bases). V was clipped by 0 bases and J by 0 bases, with 13 bases between them. The CDR3 extends over 17 amino acids. Germline values: CDR1 SGHTA, CDR2 FQGTGA.

This clonotype has more than one count but fewer than ten. The chain recombines TRBV20-1 with TRBJ2-3; D may match TRBD1 or TRBD2 (5 bases each). The CDR3 runs to 15 residues. Germline CDR1 is DFQATT and CDR2 is SNEGSKA (reference sequence). Trimming took 1 base from V and 4 from J, leaving 15 bases between them. The CDR3 region is CSARARDQMADTQYF. The CDR3 region has the DNA TGCAGTGCTAGAGCTCGGGACCAGATGGCAGATACGCAGTATTTT.

On this clonotype itself: A junction end diverges from the germline sequence, so it may reflect a read error. The chain carries TRBV30 and TRBJ2-2; maybe TRBD2 (5 bases). In germline, CDR1 is GTSNPN, CDR2 SVGIG (reference sequence). The CDR3 has 12 amino acids. The CDR3 nucleotides read TGTGCCGGGAGTAAGAACACCGGGGAGCTGTTTTTT. Encoded protein: CAGSKNTGELFF.

The chain links TRBV4-1 to TRBJ2-7, with D maybe TRBD1 (6 bases). Deletions cut 1 base from V and 7 bases from J, with 20 bases between. Looked up from germline, CDR1 is MGHRA and CDR2 is YSYEKL. The CDR3 has 16 amino acids. The CDR3 loop reads CASSQGGQGSYNEQYF. The CDR3 nucleotides read TGCGCCAGCAGCCAAGGAGGGCAGGGGTCCTACAATGAGCAGTACTTC.

This clonotype was picked up many times. The chain combines TRBV7-2 with TRBJ2-1, with TRBD2 as a possible D gene (6 bases). The CDR3 is made up of 16 amino acids. The germline V gene has CDR1 SGHTA and CDR2 FQGNSA. With 0 bases removed from V and 0 bases from J, the gap between germline ends came to 9 bases. For the CDR3, the DNA is TGTGCCAGCAGCTTAGCGGGTAGCGGCTCCTACAATGAGCAGTTCTTC. Its protein product is CASSLAGSGSYNEQFF.

V usage is TRBV20-1 and J usage is TRBJ1-4; 9 positions match TRBD1. The germline gives CDR1 DFQATT, CDR2 SNEGSKA (reference sequence). The CDR3 is 15 residues long. The junction had 7 bases not matched to a gene; V was cut back by 3 bases and J by 5 bases. CDR3: CSARATGGSNEKLFF. For the CDR3, the DNA is TGCAGTGCTAGGGCCACAGGGGGCTCCAATGAAAAACTGTTTTTT.

The rearrangement joins TRBV25-1 to TRBJ2-5; D is ambiguous. CDR1 and CDR2 (germline): MGHDK, SYGVNS. This CDR3 contains 16 residues. V was cut by 1 base and J by 0 bases, with 12 bases left in between. Written as DNA, the CDR3 is TGTGCCAGCAGTGAATTTCCTGGGCCGAACCAAGAGACCCAGTACTTC. Translated, it gives CASSEFPGPNQETQYF.

The V call is TRBV30, the J call TRBJ2-3; 7 bases are a match to TRBD2. The CDR3 is 14 residues long. Trimming took 5 bases from V and 6 from J; bases not matched to a gene: 11. The germline V gene has CDR1 GTSNPN and CDR2 SVGIG (reference sequence). Here the CDR3 reads CAWSSGDGVDTQYF. The DNA for the CDR3 is TGTGCCTGGTCGAGCGGGGATGGGGTGGATACGCAGTATTTT. The complete variable domain, with remaining parts taken from reference TRBV30 and TRBJ2-3, reads SQTIHQWPATLVQPVGSPLSLECTVEGTSNPNLYWYRQAAGRGLQLLFYSVGIGQISSEVPQNLSASRPQDRQFILSSKKLLLSDSGFYLCAWSSGDGVDTQYFGPGTRLTVL.

The rearrangement uses TRBV27 and TRBJ2-7; TRBD2 might be the D (5 bases). Germline CDR1 MNHEY, CDR2 SMNVEV (reference sequence). This CDR3 has 13 amino acids. The ends were cut back, 6 bases at V and 1 base at J, with 10 bases in the middle. CDR3 in DNA: TGTGCCAGCAGGGAGGACGAATCCTACGAGCAGTACTTC. This translates into CASREDESYEQYF.

About this clonotype itself: Being one base from a much bigger clone, this may be a read error. This chain joins TRBV6-1 and TRBJ2-3; possibly TRBD1 for D (5 bases). CDR3 size: 13 residues. Trimming took off 0 bases at V and 4 bases at J, with 5 bases between the two ends. Germline assignment: CDR1 MNHNS and CDR2 SASEGT. The CDR3 DNA sequence: TGTGCCAGCAGTGAAGCGGGGCCAGATACGCAGTATTTT. Protein sequence: CASSEAGPDTQYF.